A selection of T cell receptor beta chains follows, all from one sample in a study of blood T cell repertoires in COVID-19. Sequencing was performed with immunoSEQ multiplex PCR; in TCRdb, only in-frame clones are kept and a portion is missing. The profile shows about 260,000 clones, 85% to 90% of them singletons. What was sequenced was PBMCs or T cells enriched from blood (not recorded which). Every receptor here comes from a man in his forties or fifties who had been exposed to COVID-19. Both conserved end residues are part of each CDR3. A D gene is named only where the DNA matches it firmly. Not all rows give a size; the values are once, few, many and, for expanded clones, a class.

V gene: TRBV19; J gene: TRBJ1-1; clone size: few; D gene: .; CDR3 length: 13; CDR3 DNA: TGTGCCAGTAGTGTCAGGGTTAACACTGAAGCTTTCTTT; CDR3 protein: CASSVRVNTEAFF
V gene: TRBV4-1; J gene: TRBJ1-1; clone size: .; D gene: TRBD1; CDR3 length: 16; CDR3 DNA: TGCGCCAGCAGCCTCGGGCCAGGGACAGGGGGCACTGAAGCTTTCTTT; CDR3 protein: CASSLGPGTGGTEAFF
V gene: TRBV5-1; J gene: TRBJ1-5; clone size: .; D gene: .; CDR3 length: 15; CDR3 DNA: TGCGCCAGCAGCTTCGGGGTTGGGGGCAATCAGCCCCAGCATTTT; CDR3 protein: CASSFGVGGNQPQHF
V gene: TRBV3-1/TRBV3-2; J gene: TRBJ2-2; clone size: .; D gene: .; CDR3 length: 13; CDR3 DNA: TGTGCCAGTTCTCAGAGCGGGACCGGGGAGCTGTTTTTT; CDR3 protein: CASSQSGTGELFF
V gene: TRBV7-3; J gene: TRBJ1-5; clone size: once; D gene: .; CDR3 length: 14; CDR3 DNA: TGTGCCAGCAGCCAAGGACACCCAAATCAGCCCCAGCATTTT; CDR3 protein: CASSQGHPNQPQHF
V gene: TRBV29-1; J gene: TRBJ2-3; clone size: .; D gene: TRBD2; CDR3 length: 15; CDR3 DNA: TGCAGCGCCGACGGACTAGCGGGACCCACAGATACGCAGTATTTT; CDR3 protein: CSADGLAGPTDTQYF
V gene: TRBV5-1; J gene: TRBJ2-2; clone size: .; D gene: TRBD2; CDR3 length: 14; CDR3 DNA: TGCGCCAGCGTGGGGGGGTCGAGCACCGGGGAGCTGTTTTTT; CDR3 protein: CASVGGSSTGELFF
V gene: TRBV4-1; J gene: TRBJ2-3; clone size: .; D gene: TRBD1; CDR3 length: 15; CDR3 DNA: TGCGCCAGCAGCCCAAGACAGGGGGGGTTGGATACGCAGTATTTT; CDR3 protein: CASSPRQGGLDTQYF
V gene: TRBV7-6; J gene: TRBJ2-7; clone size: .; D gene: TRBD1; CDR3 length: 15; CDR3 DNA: TGTGCCAGCAGCTTAGCCCCGGGACAGGGTTACGAGCAGTACTTC; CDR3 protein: CASSLAPGQGYEQYF
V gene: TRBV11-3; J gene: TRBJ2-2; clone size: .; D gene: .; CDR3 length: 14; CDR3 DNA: TGTGCCAGCAGCTTGGAGCTGAACACCGGGGAGCTGTTTTTT; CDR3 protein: CASSLELNTGELFF
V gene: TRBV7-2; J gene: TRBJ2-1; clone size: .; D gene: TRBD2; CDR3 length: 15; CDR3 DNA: TGTGCCAGCAGCTTAGAAGCGCTAGCGGGCAATGAGCAGTTCTTC; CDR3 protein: CASSLEALAGNEQFF
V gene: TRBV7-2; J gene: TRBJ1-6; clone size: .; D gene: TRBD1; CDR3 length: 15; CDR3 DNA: TGTGCCAGCAGCTTCTTGGGGACAGGGGCTTCACCCCTCCACTTT; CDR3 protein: CASSFLGTGASPLHF
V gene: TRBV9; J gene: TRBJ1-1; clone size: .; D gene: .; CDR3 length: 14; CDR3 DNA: TGTGCCAGCAGCGTAGCAGCGTTGAACACTGAAGCTTTCTTT; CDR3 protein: CASSVAALNTEAFF
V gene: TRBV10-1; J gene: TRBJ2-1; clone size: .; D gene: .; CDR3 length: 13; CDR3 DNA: TGCGCCAGCAGTGAGGACGGGTACAATGAGCAGTTCTTC; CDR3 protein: CASSEDGYNEQFF
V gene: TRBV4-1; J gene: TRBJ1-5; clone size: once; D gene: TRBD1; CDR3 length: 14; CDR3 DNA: TGCGCCAGCAGCCAGCAACAGGGGTGGGAGCCCCAGCATTTT; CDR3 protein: CASSQQQGWEPQHF
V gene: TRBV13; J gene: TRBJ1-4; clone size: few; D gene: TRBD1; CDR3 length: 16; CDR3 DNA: TGTGCCAGCAGCTACGGCCCCGGGACAGGCCTTGAAAAACTGTTTTTT; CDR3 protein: CASSYGPGTGLEKLFF
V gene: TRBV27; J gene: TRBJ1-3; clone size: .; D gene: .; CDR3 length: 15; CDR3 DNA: TGTGCCAGCAGTTTATCCCCGGGACTTTATAACACCATATATTTT; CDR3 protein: CASSLSPGLYNTIYF